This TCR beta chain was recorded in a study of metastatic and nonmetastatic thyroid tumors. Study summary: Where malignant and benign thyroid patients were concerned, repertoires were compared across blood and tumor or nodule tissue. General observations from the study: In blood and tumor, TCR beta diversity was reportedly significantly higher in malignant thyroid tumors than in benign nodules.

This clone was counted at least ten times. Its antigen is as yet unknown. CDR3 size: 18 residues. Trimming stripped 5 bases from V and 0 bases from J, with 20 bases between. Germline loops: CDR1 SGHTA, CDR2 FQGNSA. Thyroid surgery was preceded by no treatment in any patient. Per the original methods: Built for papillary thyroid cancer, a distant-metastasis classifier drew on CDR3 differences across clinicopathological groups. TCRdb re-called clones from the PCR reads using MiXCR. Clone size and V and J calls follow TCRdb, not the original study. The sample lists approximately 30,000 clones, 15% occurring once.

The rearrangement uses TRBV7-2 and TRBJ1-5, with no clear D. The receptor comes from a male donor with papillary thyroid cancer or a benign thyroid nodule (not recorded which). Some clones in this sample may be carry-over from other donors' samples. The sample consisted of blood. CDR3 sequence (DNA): TGTGCCAGCAGCCCCCGGCCCCCGGGGTACGCTAGCAATCAGCCCCAGCATTTT. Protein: CASSPRPPGYASNQPQHF.